A single sample gave rise to the 21 T cell receptor beta chains below, sequenced in a study of T cell responses to AZD1222 COVID-19 vaccine. The data were produced by immunoSEQ multiplex PCR, yet TCRdb's version contains in-frame clones alone and is incomplete. This sample yields around 180,000 clones, of which around 90% are seen a single time; 2.6% belongs to the top ten. Source: peripheral blood, taken on day 0 of AZD1222 vaccination. These receptors originate from an adult in good health.

The chain links TRBV19 to TRBJ2-2; D not certain. Germline CDR1 reads LNHDA; CDR2 reads SQIVND (reference sequence). The V gene lost 8 bases and the J gene lost 4 bases, with 17 bases spanning the gap. CDR3 length: 15 residues. The CDR3 reads CASRRASLSTGELFF. The CDR3 nucleotides are TGTGCCAGTCGCCGGGCCTCCCTGAGCACCGGGGAGCTGTTTTTT.

The chain has TRBV5-6 and TRBJ1-2; weak D call: TRBD1 (5 bases). V lost 3 bases, J lost 7 bases, and 10 bases lay in between. Germline V gene lookup returns CDR1 SGHDT and CDR2 YYEEEE. The CDR3 spans 12 residues. For the CDR3, the DNA is TGTGCCAGCAGCTGGGGGACGTCTGGCTACACCTTC. Translated, it gives CASSWGTSGYTF. Full variable domain (missing parts from reference TRBV5-6 and TRBJ1-2): DAGVTQSPTHLIKTRGQQVTLRCSPKSGHDTVSWYQQALGQGPQFIFQYYEEEERQRGNFPDRFSGHQFPNYSSELNVNALLLGDSALYLCASSWGTSGYTFGSGTRLTVV.

The chain employs TRBV6-5 and TRBJ2-5; TRBD2 matches 13 bases. This CDR3 contains 15 residues. Germline V CDR1 and CDR2: MNHEY, SVGAGI. V trimming: 8 bases; J trimming: 3 bases; junction bases outside the gene matches: 6. The CDR3 protein is CASRLGTSGKETQYF. CDR3 bases: TGTGCCAGCCGGCTGGGGACTAGCGGGAAAGAGACCCAGTACTTC.

This chain uses TRBV5-8 with TRBJ1-3; D unresolved. This CDR3 has 12 residues. Looked up from germline, CDR1 is SGHTS and CDR2 is YDEGEE. The V and J ends lost 2 bases and 4 bases respectively, with 4 bases between them. CDR3 protein: CASSFQGNTIYF. Here the CDR3 DNA reads TGTGCCAGCAGCTTCCAAGGAAACACCATATATTTT.

The chain is built from TRBV6-5 and TRBJ2-2; 8 nucleotides match TRBD1. The junction had 7 bases not matched to a gene; V was cut back by 4 bases and J by 3 bases. CDR3 length: 16 amino acids. Germline V gene lookup returns CDR1 MNHEY and CDR2 SVGAGI. The CDR3 nucleotides read TGTGCCAGCAGTTCCCCCGGACAGGGATACACCGGGGAGCTGTTTTTT. Its protein is CASSSPGQGYTGELFF.

There are a few counts of this clone. This rearrangement joins TRBV5-1 to TRBJ2-7; weak D call: TRBD2 (6 bases). Between the trimmed V and J ends, which lost 0 bases and 0 bases, there was a span of 13 bases. This CDR3 is built from 16 residues. Germline V gene sequence: CDR1 SGHRS, CDR2 YFSETQ. The CDR3 DNA reads as TGCGCCAGCAGCTTGGTTTTCGGGACTTCCTCCTACGAGCAGTACTTC. Translated: CASSLVFGTSSYEQYF. Full variable domain (rest looked up from reference TRBV5-1 and TRBJ2-7): KAGVTQTPRYLIKTRGQQVTLSCSPISGHRSVSWYQQTPGQGLQFLFEYFSETQRNKGNFPGRFSGRQFSNSRSEMNVSTLELGDSALYLCASSLVFGTSSYEQYFGPGTRLTVT.

The CDR3 region is CASSRRQGRDEQYF. The DNA of the CDR3 is TGTGCCAGCAGTCGCCGACAGGGCAGGGACGAGCAGTACTTC. The chain carries TRBV28 and TRBJ2-7, with 7 bases lining up with TRBD1. The V gene's germline CDR1 is MDHEN and CDR2 SYDVKM. The CDR3 is made up of 14 amino acids. V trimming: 5 bases; J trimming: 5 bases; junction bases outside the gene matches: 9.

The rearrangement uses TRBV5-1 and TRBJ2-2; D call uncertain. The CDR3 covers 12 residues. CDR1 SGHRS and CDR2 YFSETQ come from the germline V gene. The V end lost 3 bases, the J end lost 5 bases, and 5 bases lay between the germline ends. The CDR3 loop reads CASSSPTGELFF. CDR3 bases: TGCGCCAGCAGCTCTCCTACCGGGGAGCTGTTTTTT. The full variable domain, with the rest looked up from reference TRBV5-1 and TRBJ2-2, is KAGVTQTPRYLIKTRGQQVTLSCSPISGHRSVSWYQQTPGQGLQFLFEYFSETQRNKGNFPGRFSGRQFSNSRSEMNVSTLELGDSALYLCASSSPTGELFFGEGSRLTVL.

In this sample, this clone turned up a few times. The V call is TRBV18, the J call TRBJ1-2; no clear D gene. The CDR3 length is 15 residues. Germline V lookup: CDR1 KGHSH, CDR2 LQKENI. Trimming removed 4 bases at V and 0 bases at J, with 12 bases between. The CDR3 DNA reads as TGTGCCAGCTCACAGTCGAGACAACCTAACTATGGCTACACCTTC. Its protein is CASSQSRQPNYGYTF.

This chain joins TRBV5-6 and TRBJ1-2, with unresolved D. The germline gives CDR1 SGHDT, CDR2 YYEEEE. This CDR3 spans 11 amino acids. The germline V and J ends were trimmed by 3 bases and 4 bases, with 4 bases remaining between them. CDR3 in amino acids: CASSSFYGYTF. Here the CDR3 DNA reads TGTGCCAGCAGCTCCTTCTATGGCTACACCTTC. Complete variable domain (other parts from reference TRBV5-6 and TRBJ1-2): DAGVTQSPTHLIKTRGQQVTLRCSPKSGHDTVSWYQQALGQGPQFIFQYYEEEERQRGNFPDRFSGHQFPNYSSELNVNALLLGDSALYLCASSSFYGYTFGSGTRLTVV.

J is TRBJ1-5 and V is TRBV19; D is ambiguous. This CDR3 spans 14 amino acids. Trimming pared 6 bases from V and 4 bases from J, leaving 13 bases between. From germline, CDR1 is LNHDA and CDR2 SQIVND (reference sequence). CDR3 nucleotide sequence: TGTGCCAGTAGGGGCAGGTGGGAGAATCAGCCCCAGCATTTT. Protein sequence: CASRGRWENQPQHF.

The chain joins TRBV24-1 to TRBJ2-1; TRBD2 matches at 11 bases. Germline CDR1 is KGHDR and CDR2 is SFDVKD. This CDR3 spans 15 amino acids. J lost 7 bases, V lost 10 bases, and 11 bases had no gene match. CDR3 amino acids: CATTETSGSGNEQFF. In DNA form, the CDR3 reads TGTGCCACTACGGAAACTAGCGGGAGCGGTAATGAGCAGTTCTTC.

The V call is TRBV2, the J call TRBJ2-5; 8 bases agree with TRBD2. Trimming removed 5 bases from V and 4 bases from J; junction bases left unmatched: 6. Looked up from germline, CDR1 is SNHLY and CDR2 is FYNNEI. The CDR3 covers 14 residues. The CDR3, as DNA: TGTGCCAGCAGTCCGGGACTAGGGGGAGAGACCCAGTACTTC. Translating gives CASSPGLGGETQYF.

The chain recombines TRBV2 with TRBJ1-2, with 8 positions matching TRBD1. This CDR3 comprises 15 residues. Germline V gene sequence: CDR1 SNHLY, CDR2 FYNNEI. V gave up 6 bases and J gave up 7 bases; unmatched junction bases: 13. This CDR3 is CASSPNRQGARGYTF. CDR3 DNA sequence: TGTGCCAGCAGCCCGAATCGTCAGGGGGCGCGTGGCTACACCTTC.

The V gene is TRBV6-5, the J gene TRBJ1-1; TRBD1 matches at 8 bases. J was trimmed by 11 bases and V by 9 bases; bases with no gene match: 8. Per germline, CDR1 MNHEY and CDR2 SVGAGI. The CDR3 is 11 amino acids. The CDR3 nucleotides read TGTGCCAGTTGGACAGGGAGGTACGCTTTCTTT. Its protein is CASWTGRYAFF.

This rearrangement joins TRBV5-6 to TRBJ1-1; D may be TRBD1 (6 bases). CDR3 length equals 15 residues. Germline assignment: CDR1 SGHDT and CDR2 YYEEEE. V was shortened by 2 bases and J by 5 bases, with 16 bases between the two germline ends. For the CDR3, the DNA is TGTGCCAGCAGCTTAATGACAGGCTCTTTTACTGAAGCTTTCTTT. This sequence encodes CASSLMTGSFTEAFF.

V usage is TRBV19 and J usage is TRBJ2-1; 9 bases line up with TRBD2. Per germline, CDR1 LNHDA and CDR2 SQIVND (reference sequence). The CDR3 contains 14 residues. V gave up 8 bases and J gave up 5 bases; unmatched junction bases: 7. The CDR3: CASERASGDNEQFF. The CDR3 DNA reads TGTGCCAGTGAGAGGGCTAGCGGGGACAATGAGCAGTTCTTC.

This chain connects TRBV30 to TRBJ1-6; unclear D gene. Trimming removed 0 bases from V and 10 bases from J, with 13 bases in between. The germline V gene has CDR1 GTSNPN and CDR2 SVGIG (reference sequence). The CDR3 sequence is 14 residues long. The CDR3 here is CAWSVPGGYSPLHF. Here the CDR3 DNA reads TGTGCCTGGAGTGTACCGGGTGGGTACTCACCCCTCCACTTT.

The chain joins TRBV5-5 to TRBJ1-4; D is undetermined. Per germline, CDR1 SGHKS and CDR2 YYEKEE (reference sequence). The CDR3 consists of 15 residues. Trimming cost V 1 base and J 6 bases, with 13 bases left between them. CDR3 residues: CASSLFPLEYEKLFF. The CDR3 bases are TGTGCCAGCAGCTTGTTCCCACTTGAGTATGAAAAACTGTTTTTT.

There are a few counts of this clone. The J gene is TRBJ1-2, the V gene TRBV14; D not certain. The ends were cut back, 4 bases at V and 1 base at J, with 4 bases in the middle. The germline V gene has CDR1 SGHDN and CDR2 FVKESK. This CDR3 spans 12 amino acids. The CDR3 is CASSLDNYGYTF. DNA of the CDR3: TGTGCCAGCAGCCTAGATAACTATGGCTACACCTTC.

The CDR3 sequence: CASSTTLASNTEAFF. CDR3 bases: TGTGCCAGTAGTACAACCCTCGCGTCCAACACTGAAGCTTTCTTT. The rearrangement uses TRBV19 and TRBJ1-1; D unclear. Germline lookup yields CDR1 LNHDA and CDR2 SQIVND (reference sequence). The CDR3 consists of 15 residues. Trimming removed 4 bases at V and 2 bases at J, with 14 bases between. Full variable domain (rest looked up from reference TRBV19 and TRBJ1-1): DGGITQSPKYLFRKEGQNVTLSCEQNLNHDAMYWYRQDPGQGLRLIYYSQIVNDFQKGDIAEGYSVSREKKESFPLTVTSAQKNPTAFYLCASSTTLASNTEAFFGQGTRLTVV.